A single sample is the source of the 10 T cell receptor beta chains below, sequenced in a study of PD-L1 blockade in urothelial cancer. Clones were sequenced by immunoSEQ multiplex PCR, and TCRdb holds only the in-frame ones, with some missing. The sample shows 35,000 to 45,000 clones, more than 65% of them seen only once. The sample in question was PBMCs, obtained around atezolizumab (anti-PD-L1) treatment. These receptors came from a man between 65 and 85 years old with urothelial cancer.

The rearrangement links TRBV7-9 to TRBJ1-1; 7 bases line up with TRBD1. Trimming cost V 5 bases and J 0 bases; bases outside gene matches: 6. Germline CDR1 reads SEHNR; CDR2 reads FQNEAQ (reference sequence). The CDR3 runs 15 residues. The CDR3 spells CASSGRDRLNTEAFF. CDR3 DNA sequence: TGTGCCAGCAGCGGACGGGACAGATTGAACACTGAAGCTTTCTTT.

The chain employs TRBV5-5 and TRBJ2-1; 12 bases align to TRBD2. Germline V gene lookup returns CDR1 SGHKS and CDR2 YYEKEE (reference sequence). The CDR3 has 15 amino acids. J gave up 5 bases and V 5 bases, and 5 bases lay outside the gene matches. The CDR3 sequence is CASRRLAGVDNEQFF. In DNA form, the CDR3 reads TGTGCCAGCAGACGACTAGCGGGAGTTGACAATGAGCAGTTCTTC.

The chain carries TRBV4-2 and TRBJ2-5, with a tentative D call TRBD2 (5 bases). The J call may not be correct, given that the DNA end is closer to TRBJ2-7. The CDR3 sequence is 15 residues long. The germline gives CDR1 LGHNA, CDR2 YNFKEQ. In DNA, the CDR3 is TGTGCCAGCAGCCAAGATTTAACGGGAACCTACGAGCAGTACTTC. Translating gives CASSQDLTGTYEQYF.

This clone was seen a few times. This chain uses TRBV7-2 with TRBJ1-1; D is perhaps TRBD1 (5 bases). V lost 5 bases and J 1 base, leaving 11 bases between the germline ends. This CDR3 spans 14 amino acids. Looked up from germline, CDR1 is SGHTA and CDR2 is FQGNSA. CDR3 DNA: TGTGCCAGCAGCCGAGGACAAACGAACACTGAAGCTTTCTTT. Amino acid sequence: CASSRGQTNTEAFF.

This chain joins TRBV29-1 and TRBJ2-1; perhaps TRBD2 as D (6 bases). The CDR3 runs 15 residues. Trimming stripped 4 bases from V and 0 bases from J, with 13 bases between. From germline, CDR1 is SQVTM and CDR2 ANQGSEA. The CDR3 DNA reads TGCAGCGTTGGTTCAGGACTAAGCTCCTACAATGAGCAGTTCTTC. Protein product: CSVGSGLSSYNEQFF.

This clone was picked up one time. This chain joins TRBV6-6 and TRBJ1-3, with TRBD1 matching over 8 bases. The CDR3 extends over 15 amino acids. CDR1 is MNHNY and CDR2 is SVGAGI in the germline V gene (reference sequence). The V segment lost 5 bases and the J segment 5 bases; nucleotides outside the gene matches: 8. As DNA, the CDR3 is TGTGCCAGCAGTCCAAGGACAGGGTCGAGAAACACCATATATTTT. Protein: CASSPRTGSRNTIYF.

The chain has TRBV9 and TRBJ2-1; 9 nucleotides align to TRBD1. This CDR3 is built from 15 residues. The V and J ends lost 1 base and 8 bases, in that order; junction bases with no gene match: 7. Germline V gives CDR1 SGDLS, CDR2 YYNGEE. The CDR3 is CASSVIQGAMDEQFF. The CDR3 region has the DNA TGTGCCAGCAGCGTAATACAGGGGGCCATGGATGAGCAGTTCTTC. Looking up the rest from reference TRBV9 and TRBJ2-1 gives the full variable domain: DSGVTQTPKHLITATGQRVTLRCSPRSGDLSVYWYQQSLDQGLQFLIQYYNGEERAKGNILERFSAQQFPDLHSELNLSSLELGDSALYFCASSVIQGAMDEQFFGPGTRLTVL.

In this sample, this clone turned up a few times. The CDR3 sequence is CASSVGSRSVYEQYF. CDR3 DNA sequence: TGTGCCAGCAGCGTGGGAAGCCGATCGGTCTACGAGCAGTACTTC. This chain connects TRBV5-4 to TRBJ2-7, with D hard to call. This CDR3 region has 15 residues. The germline V gene encodes CDR1 SGHNT and CDR2 YYREEE (reference sequence). V was pared by 4 bases and J by 3 bases, with 17 bases between.

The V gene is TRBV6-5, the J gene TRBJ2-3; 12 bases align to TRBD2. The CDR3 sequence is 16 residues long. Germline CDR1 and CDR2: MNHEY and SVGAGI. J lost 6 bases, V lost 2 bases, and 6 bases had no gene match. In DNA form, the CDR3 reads TGTGCCAGCAGTTACCGACTAGCGGGGGCAGGGGATACGCAGTATTTT. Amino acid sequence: CASSYRLAGAGDTQYF.

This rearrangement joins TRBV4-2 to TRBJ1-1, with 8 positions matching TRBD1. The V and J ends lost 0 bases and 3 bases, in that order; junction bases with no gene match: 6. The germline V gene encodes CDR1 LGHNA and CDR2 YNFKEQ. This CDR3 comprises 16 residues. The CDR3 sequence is CASSQDQKTGDTEAFF. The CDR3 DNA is TGTGCCAGCAGCCAAGATCAAAAGACAGGGGACACTGAAGCTTTCTTT.